This T cell receptor (beta chain) comes out of a study of blood T cell repertoires in COVID-19. Study-level information: Samples of COVID-19 (acute and convalescent) were obtained from the United States, Italy and Spain. T cells, B-cell-depleted T cells, or PBMCs provided the cDNA or gDNA that served as material.

This clone is medium-sized (0.01 to 0.1%). Study processing details: Scientists estimated how many nucleated cells there were by amplifying reference gene primers. Only in-frame clones appear in the TCRdb table, and some are missing; sequencing was by immunoSEQ multiplex PCR. V, J and clone size are those of that table, while D and trimming were read from the DNA. This table has some 90,000 clones, 86% appearing once. This CDR3 region has 14 residues. V was pared by 10 bases and J by 2 bases, with 15 bases between. CDR1 is ENHRY and CDR2 is SYGVKD in the germline V gene. Sequencing was carried out using peripheral blood. The clonotype comes from a human donor in a cohort sampled during active COVID-19. The chain has TRBV10-3 and TRBJ1-5; a weak D match, TRBD1 (5 bases). CDR3 bases: TGTGCCACTGGGACTTATGGCGGCAATCAGCCCCAGCATTTT. Protein product: CATGTYGGNQPQHF.